This T cell receptor (beta chain) derives from a study of naive and memory T cell subsets. Study outcomes and limitations: No ground truth validated the naive and memory repertoire findings. A few larger clonotypes appeared in naive repertoires, especially CD8, possibly memory cells re-expressing CD45RA.

Four subsets defined by CD45RA and CD27 were sorted after CD3, CD4, CD8 and live/dead staining. Two oligonucleotides, mixed equimolar, formed the beta constant-region primer covering TRBC1 and TRBC2. Nested alpha and beta constant-region primers with the SP2 primer drove four PCR rounds on ligated cDNA. An oligonucleotide with the SP2 primer and a 12-nucleotide UMI was ligated to the cDNA 3' end. TCRdb used MiXCR to reprocess the UMI-ligation and nested PCR reads, holding one entry per CDR3 protein. The profile shows 85,000 to 130,000 distinct CDR3 sequences, around 13% of them singletons. The CDR3 totals 17 residues. Per germline, CDR1 SGHVS and CDR2 FNYEAQ. V was trimmed by 1 base and J by 4 bases, leaving 20 bases between them. In its sample, this clonotype was seen a few times. Its antigen is undetermined.

V usage is TRBV7-6 and J usage is TRBJ2-7; the D gene is possibly TRBD2 (5 bases). Sequencing input: naive CD8+ T cells from blood. This clonotype was sampled from a human donor in good health. CDR3 in amino acids: CASSLGNRNEREYEQYF. The CDR3 nucleotides read TGTGCCAGCAGCTTAGGAAACCGAAACGAGAGGGAATACGAGCAGTACTTC.